This paragraph covers one TCR beta chain sequence. The antigen remains undetermined. TCRdb's table, derived via immunoSEQ multiplex PCR, lists solely in-frame clones and lacks some. The sample carries nearly 50,000 clones, roughly nine tenths recorded once. Mixed chimerism was transient after nonmyeloablative marrow transplants from related graft donors. Thawed PBMCs were FACS-sorted into unstimulated CD4+CD25+CD127- regulatory T cells, CD4+CD25- non-regulatory cells, CD4 and CD8 cells. Germline V CDR1 and CDR2: LNHDA, SQIVND (reference sequence). CDR3 length: 15 amino acids. V shed 5 bases, J shed 4 bases, and the junction held 7 bases outside the gene matches. These data come from a study of Tregs in tolerant kidney transplant recipients. Overall study results and limits: Activated donor B cell expansion appeared to reveal the most relevant donor-specific TCRbeta repertoire.

This sample comprised CD8+ T cells from blood (PBMCs), obtained 12 months after the transplant. The sequence came from a human patient who received a combined kidney and bone marrow transplant. Among the T cells, some may be from the graft donor. The V and J genes are TRBV19 and TRBJ2-5; TRBD1 matches 10 bases. DNA of the CDR3: TGTGCCAGTAGTGTTGGACAGGGGGTAGGAGAGACCCAGTACTTC. Translation gives CASSVGQGVGETQYF. The full variable domain, completed using reference TRBV19 and TRBJ2-5, is DGGITQSPKYLFRKEGQNVTLSCEQNLNHDAMYWYRQDPGQGLRLIYYSQIVNDFQKGDIAEGYSVSREKKESFPLTVTSAQKNPTAFYLCASSVGQGVGETQYFGPGTRLLVL.